Following are 26 T cell receptor beta chains from one sample sequenced in a study of early T cells in non-severe SARS-CoV-2 infection. Each CDR3 protein is one row after TCRdb ran MiXCR on the 5' RACE reads. The table records about 110,000 distinct CDR3 sequences, 12% of them present only once. The sample comprised whole blood. All receptors come from an adult who was a healthcare worker with PCR-confirmed SARS-CoV-2 infection or an uninfected control (not recorded which).

The CDR3 DNA sequence: TGCGCCAGCACCCGGGGTCGATCAGTCTCCATGTACACTGAAGCTTTCTTT. It encodes CASTRGRSVSMYTEAFF. This chain connects TRBV5-1 to TRBJ1-1; D is unclear. From germline, CDR1 is SGHRS and CDR2 YFSETQ. V lost 6 bases and J lost 3, with 24 bases in between. This CDR3 spans 17 amino acids.

There are many counts of this clonotype. The J gene is TRBJ2-1, the V gene TRBV7-3; 11 positions match TRBD2. The CDR3 runs to 14 residues. The junction had 4 bases not matched to a gene; V was cut back by 5 bases and J by 7 bases. CDR1 and CDR2 from the germline V gene are SGHTA and FQGTGA. CDR3 DNA: TGTGCCAGCAGCCTACTAGCGGGAGTTAATGAGCAGTTCTTC. This sequence encodes CASSLLAGVNEQFF.

This clonotype came up a few times. The genes are TRBV5-6 and TRBJ1-3; no clear D. The CDR3 is 14 amino acids. CDR1 and CDR2 (germline): SGHDT, YYEEEE. Trimming stripped 0 bases from V and 5 bases from J, with 9 bases between. CDR3 residues: CASSLGSSRNTIYF. The CDR3 nucleotides are TGTGCCAGCAGCTTGGGGTCCAGTCGAAACACCATATATTTT. Together with reference TRBV5-6 and TRBJ1-3, the CDR3 gives the full variable domain: DAGVTQSPTHLIKTRGQQVTLRCSPKSGHDTVSWYQQALGQGPQFIFQYYEEEERQRGNFPDRFSGHQFPNYSSELNVNALLLGDSALYLCASSLGSSRNTIYFGEGSWLTVV.

The J gene is TRBJ2-3, the V gene TRBV29-1, with unresolved D. The CDR3 is 10 amino acids. Trimming removed 8 bases at V and 8 bases at J, with 11 bases between. Germline CDR1 SQVTM, CDR2 ANQGSEA. The CDR3 protein is CSPWAFTQYF. The CDR3, as DNA: TGCAGCCCTTGGGCGTTTACGCAGTATTTT.

This clonotype was observed many times. The chain joins TRBV7-2 to TRBJ2-1; no clear D. The CDR3 is 14 residues long. CDR1 is SGHTA and CDR2 is FQGNSA in the germline V gene. Between the trimmed V and J ends, which lost 4 bases and 6 bases, there was a span of 13 bases. The CDR3 DNA reads as TGTGCCAGCAGCTCCCGGACCTTTCCCAATGAGCAGTTCTTC. It codes for CASSSRTFPNEQFF.

This clonotype has more than one count but fewer than ten. The chain combines TRBV2 with TRBJ2-6, with D maybe TRBD1 (5 bases). Germline V CDR1 and CDR2: SNHLY, FYNNEI. The CDR3 covers 15 residues. V was cut by 5 bases and J by 1 base, with 9 bases left in between. The chain's CDR3 is CASSTPGSGANVLTF. CDR3 DNA sequence: TGTGCCAGCAGTACCCCAGGGTCTGGGGCCAACGTCCTGACTTTC.

A few counts support this clonotype. V and J are TRBV24-1 and TRBJ2-1, with 8 nucleotides matching TRBD1. The CDR3 runs 16 residues. The junction had 6 bases not matched to a gene; V was cut back by 4 bases and J by 2 bases. The V gene's germline CDR1 is KGHDR and CDR2 SFDVKD. The DNA for the CDR3 is TGTGCCACCAGTGACCCCGGACAGGGTACCTACAATGAGCAGTTCTTC. Amino acids: CATSDPGQGTYNEQFF.

This clonotype was seen ten or more times. The chain carries TRBV29-1 and TRBJ1-2; D is uncertain. Germline CDR1 and CDR2: SQVTM and ANQGSEA. V was cut by 6 bases and J by 1 base, with 9 bases left in between. There are 12 residues in the CDR3. CDR3 in DNA: TGCAGCGTGGACGACGTTAACTATGGCTACACCTTC. Translated: CSVDDVNYGYTF.

This clonotype was counted ten times or more. The rearrangement joins TRBV28 to TRBJ1-5; D not resolved. In germline, CDR1 is MDHEN, CDR2 SYDVKM. V shed 2 bases and J shed 11 bases, with 16 bases lying between them. The CDR3 runs 14 residues. In DNA form, the CDR3 reads TGTGCCAGCAGTTTAAATGGGTATGGGTCGACCCAGCATTTT. Translation gives CASSLNGYGSTQHF.

This clonotype occurred a few times. This chain uses TRBV20-1 with TRBJ2-7, with a possible D match to TRBD2 (5 bases). The CDR3 contains 15 residues. Per germline, CDR1 DFQATT and CDR2 SNEGSKA (reference sequence). Trimming left V 1 base short and J 3 bases short, with 16 bases between. CDR3 amino acids: CSARAPLQRGYEQYF. DNA for the CDR3: TGCAGTGCTAGAGCTCCGCTACAACGGGGCTACGAGCAGTACTTC.

This clonotype was counted ten times or more. The chain recombines TRBV20-1 with TRBJ1-2; a weak D match, TRBD1 (6 bases). The ends were cut back, 5 bases at V and 2 bases at J, with 15 bases in the middle. This CDR3 has 14 residues. CDR1 and CDR2 from the germline V gene are DFQATT and SNEGSKA (reference sequence). The CDR3 here is CSALLGGQNYGYTF. Here the CDR3 DNA reads TGCAGTGCTCTCTTAGGGGGGCAGAACTATGGCTACACCTTC.

This chain connects TRBV12-3 or TRBV12-4 to TRBJ2-5; the match to TRBD2 covers 7 bases. Trimming removed 4 bases from V and 3 bases from J; junction bases left unmatched: 8. The CDR3 loop spans 15 amino acids. CDR3 amino acids: CASSSLGTTKETQYF. CDR3 bases: TGTGCCAGCAGTTCTCTCGGGACTACGAAAGAGACCCAGTACTTC.

There are a few counts of this clonotype. The chain carries TRBV5-1 and TRBJ2-1, with TRBD2 matching 14 bases. Germline V gene sequence: CDR1 SGHRS, CDR2 YFSETQ. Trimming cost V 4 bases and J 14 bases; bases outside gene matches: 8. The CDR3 contains 14 residues. The CDR3 sequence is CASSPEGTSGRKFF. CDR3 nucleotides: TGCGCCAGCAGCCCCGAGGGGACTAGCGGGAGAAAGTTCTTC.

This clonotype showed up many times. This chain joins TRBV7-9 and TRBJ1-2, with 7 bases matching TRBD1. Germline trimming cut 3 bases from V and 2 bases from J; bases unmatched to any gene: 3. Looked up from germline, CDR1 is SEHNR and CDR2 is FQNEAQ (reference sequence). This CDR3 is 14 amino acids long. The CDR3 DNA sequence: TGTGCCAGCAGCTTTACACAGGGGAACTATGGCTACACCTTC. Amino acid sequence: CASSFTQGNYGYTF.

This clonotype was recorded at least ten times. The V gene is TRBV29-1, the J gene TRBJ2-5, with D perhaps matching TRBD2 (5 bases). V lost 4 bases, J lost 1 base, and 7 bases lay in between. CDR3 length: 12 residues. The germline V gene has CDR1 SQVTM and CDR2 ANQGSEA. The CDR3 DNA is TGCAGCGTTGGAGCGGCCCAAGAGACCCAGTACTTC. Translation gives CSVGAAQETQYF.

At least ten counts were recorded for this clonotype. The chain recombines TRBV7-6 with TRBJ1-2, with a tentative D call TRBD1 (5 bases). The CDR3 spans 13 residues. Looked up from germline, CDR1 is SGHVS and CDR2 is FNYEAQ. Deletions cut 2 bases from V and 5 bases from J, with 9 bases between. In DNA, the CDR3 is TGTGCCAGCAGCTTAAAGGCAGGGTATGGCTACACCTTC. Amino acid sequence: CASSLKAGYGYTF.

This clonotype was seen a handful of times. The chain carries TRBV23-1 and TRBJ2-1; TRBD2 agrees at 10 bases. TRBV23-1 carries the ORF label, with uncertain function. Trimming took 8 bases from V and 4 from J; bases not matched to a gene: 11. The CDR3 length is 16 residues. The CDR3 sequence is CASLHELAGFYNEQFF. The DNA of the CDR3 is TGCGCCAGCCTCCACGAACTAGCGGGATTTTACAATGAGCAGTTCTTC.

This clonotype was detected a few times. The chain is built from TRBV12-5 and TRBJ2-7; 7 bases agree with TRBD1. The ends lost 0 bases at V and 9 bases at J; junction bases unmatched: 5. The germline V gene has CDR1 LGHNT and CDR2 FRNRAP. The CDR3 length is 13 residues. The CDR3 loop reads CASGLVGQAMQYF. The CDR3 nucleotides are TGTGCTAGTGGTTTGGTCGGACAGGCCATGCAGTACTTC. Full variable domain (outside the CDR3, taken from reference TRBV12-5 and TRBJ2-7): DARVTQTPRHKVTEMGQEVTMRCQPILGHNTVFWYRQTMMQGLELLAYFRNRAPLDDSGMPKDRFSAEMPDATLATLKIQPSEPRDSAVYFCASGLVGQAMQYFGPGTRLTVT.

This clonotype was seen ten or more times. The chain employs TRBV2 and TRBJ1-5; the D gene is possibly TRBD1 (6 bases). In germline, CDR1 is SNHLY, CDR2 FYNNEI. This CDR3 is built from 16 residues. V lost 1 base to trimming and J lost 3 bases, with 13 bases between them. As DNA, the CDR3 is TGTGCCAGCAGTGAAGGGGGGCGAAGGGTCAATCAGCCCCAGCATTTT. Translated: CASSEGGRRVNQPQHF.

In this sample, this clonotype turned up many times. The rearrangement joins TRBV20-1 to TRBJ2-7, with 12 bases identical to TRBD2. The CDR3 has 14 residues. Germline trimming cut 3 bases from V and 7 bases from J; bases unmatched to any gene: 7. Germline V gives CDR1 DFQATT, CDR2 SNEGSKA (reference sequence). In nucleotides, the CDR3 is TGCAGTGCTAGCCTACTAGCGGGAGGAGGGGAGCAGTACTTC. This translates into CSASLLAGGGEQYF.

This clonotype has a handful of counts. The chain joins TRBV15 to TRBJ2-2; D remains unclear. Trimming removed 0 bases from V and 4 bases from J, with 9 bases in between. Germline assignment: CDR1 LNHNV and CDR2 YYDKDF (reference sequence). The CDR3 is made up of 15 amino acids. The CDR3 loop is CATSRDWAFTGELFF. The CDR3 bases are TGTGCCACCAGCAGAGATTGGGCCTTCACCGGGGAGCTGTTTTTT.

This clonotype appeared many times. The chain carries TRBV11-2 and TRBJ1-4, with D possibly being TRBD1 (6 bases). This CDR3 has 15 amino acids. CDR1 and CDR2 from the germline V gene are SGHAT and FQNNGV. V was trimmed by 5 bases and J by 0 bases, leaving 10 bases between them. The CDR3 nucleotides are TGTGCCAGCAGCGTAACAGGGACAACTAATGAAAAACTGTTTTTT. Translating gives CASSVTGTTNEKLFF.

This clonotype was observed many times. The chain links TRBV5-1 to TRBJ1-5; 9 nucleotides match TRBD1. Trimming cost V 4 bases and J 1 base; bases outside gene matches: 6. The germline V gene encodes CDR1 SGHRS and CDR2 YFSETQ. The CDR3 totals 16 residues. The CDR3 loop is CASSPRDRESNQPQHF. The CDR3 DNA is TGCGCCAGCAGCCCGAGGGACAGGGAGAGCAATCAGCCCCAGCATTTT.

At least ten counts were recorded for this clonotype. The chain couples TRBV5-1 to TRBJ2-2, with TRBD2 matching 10 bases. Trimming took 1 base from V and 0 from J; bases not matched to a gene: 3. CDR1 and CDR2 (germline): SGHRS, YFSETQ. The CDR3 has 17 amino acids. CDR3 sequence: CASSLTSGAPNTGELFF. Here the CDR3 DNA reads TGCGCCAGCAGCTTGACTAGCGGGGCCCCGAACACCGGGGAGCTGTTTTTT.

This clonotype was counted ten times or more. V is TRBV12-3 or TRBV12-4 and J is TRBJ2-5; D gene uncertain. This CDR3 contains 13 residues. V gave up 3 bases and J gave up 1 base, with 6 bases separating them. DNA for the CDR3: TGTGCCAGCAGTTTCACAGTCCAAGAGACCCAGTACTTC. Translation: CASSFTVQETQYF.

This clonotype was recorded a few times. The chain employs TRBV20-1 and TRBJ1-1; D gene ambiguous. Germline lookup yields CDR1 DFQATT and CDR2 SNEGSKA (reference sequence). The CDR3 is made up of 11 amino acids. This CDR3 reads CNMDGGTEAFF. The CDR3 DNA reads TGCAACATGGACGGTGGGACTGAAGCTTTCTTT.